Below, 10 T cell receptor beta chains from the same sample are listed, as sequenced in a study of blood T cell repertoires in COVID-19. Only in-frame clones appear in the TCRdb table, and some are missing; sequencing was by immunoSEQ multiplex PCR. This sample has 85,000 to 110,000 clones, with about 80% found just once. The sample consisted of peripheral blood. The receptors come from a human donor in a cohort sampled during active COVID-19.

The genes are TRBV5-1 and TRBJ2-7; 7 nucleotides match TRBD1. The CDR3 covers 13 residues. Per germline, CDR1 SGHRS and CDR2 YFSETQ. V shed 5 bases, J shed 2 bases, and the junction held 4 bases outside the gene matches. In DNA, the CDR3 is TGCGCCAGCAGACCCGACAGGGCCTACGAGCAGTACTTC. Its translation: CASRPDRAYEQYF.

The chain has TRBV7-2 and TRBJ2-2, with D possibly being TRBD2 (6 bases). Germline CDR1 is SGHTA and CDR2 is FQGNSA. Trimming shortened V by 0 bases and J by 4 bases, and 15 bases separated the two germline ends. The CDR3 loop spans 17 amino acids. Here the CDR3 reads CASSLAHGGEATGELFF. CDR3 DNA: TGTGCCAGCAGCTTAGCGCATGGCGGGGAGGCCACCGGGGAGCTGTTTTTT.

The V call is TRBV7-9, the J call TRBJ1-1; perhaps TRBD1 as D (6 bases). There are 15 residues in the CDR3. The germline V and J ends were trimmed by 1 base and 0 bases, with 9 bases remaining between them. CDR1 and CDR2 from the germline V gene are SEHNR and FQNEAQ (reference sequence). CDR3 in DNA: TGTGCCAGCAGCTTAGGGACAGCAATGAACACTGAAGCTTTCTTT. The encoded protein is CASSLGTAMNTEAFF.

This chain links TRBV7-9 with TRBJ1-6, with D hard to call. The CDR3 totals 14 residues. The germline gives CDR1 SEHNR, CDR2 FQNEAQ (reference sequence). V was cut by 1 base and J by 8 bases, with 9 bases left in between. The chain's CDR3 is CASSLGKKHSPLHF. As DNA, the CDR3 is TGTGCCAGCAGCTTAGGCAAGAAGCATTCACCCCTCCACTTT.

This clone was counted a few times. The chain recombines TRBV29-1 with TRBJ1-5; possibly TRBD1 for D (6 bases). The CDR3 totals 14 residues. V was pared by 5 bases and J by 3 bases, with 14 bases between. Germline CDR1 and CDR2: SQVTM and ANQGSEA. The CDR3 nucleotides are TGCAGCGTTTCCTTTGCAGGGGCCAATCAGCCCCAGCATTTT. Translating it yields CSVSFAGANQPQHF.

This clone was seen a single time. This chain uses TRBV7-9 with TRBJ2-7, with D maybe TRBD2 (5 bases). V lost 4 bases to trimming and J lost 6 bases, with 13 bases between them. The germline gives CDR1 SEHNR, CDR2 FQNEAQ (reference sequence). The CDR3 spans 13 residues. The CDR3 reads CASSSLAKSEQYF. In DNA form, the CDR3 reads TGTGCCAGCAGCTCGCTAGCAAAATCCGAGCAGTACTTC.

V usage is TRBV18 and J usage is TRBJ1-4, with 10 nucleotides matching TRBD1. CDR3 length: 16 residues. V shed 3 bases, J shed 3 bases, and the junction held 4 bases outside the gene matches. Germline values: CDR1 KGHSH, CDR2 LQKENI. The CDR3 is CASSPETGGSNEKLFF. The CDR3 DNA is TGTGCCAGCTCACCGGAGACAGGGGGCTCTAATGAAAAACTGTTTTTT.

V gene TRBV3-1 (or the pseudogene TRBV3-2) combines with J gene TRBJ2-5; 8 bases line up with TRBD1. Germline V lookup: CDR1 LGHDT, CDR2 YNNKEL (reference sequence). V was clipped by 3 bases and J by 4 bases; unmatched bases: 7. This CDR3 spans 15 amino acids. The CDR3 loop reads CASSHLSGGGETQYF. CDR3 DNA: TGTGCCAGCAGCCACCTCTCAGGGGGCGGAGAGACCCAGTACTTC.

The V and J genes are TRBV6-5 and TRBJ2-3, with 10 bases matching TRBD1. Germline CDR1 and CDR2: MNHEY and SVGAGI. The CDR3 totals 14 residues. The V segment lost 6 bases and the J segment 7 bases; nucleotides outside the gene matches: 7. Written as DNA, the CDR3 is TGTGCCAGCAGACCTGGGACAGGGGCGAATACGCAGTATTTT. Its protein product is CASRPGTGANTQYF.

V is TRBV19 and J is TRBJ2-5, with a weak D call TRBD1 (6 bases). V was pared by 10 bases and J by 5 bases, with 20 bases between. Germline CDR1 and CDR2: LNHDA and SQIVND (reference sequence). The CDR3 is 14 residues long. CDR3 region: CATRRDTSRETQYF. Here the CDR3 DNA reads TGTGCCACTCGCCGGGACACGAGCCGGGAGACCCAGTACTTC. The full variable domain, rest sourced from reference TRBV19 and TRBJ2-5, is DGGITQSPKYLFRKEGQNVTLSCEQNLNHDAMYWYRQDPGQGLRLIYYSQIVNDFQKGDIAEGYSVSREKKESFPLTVTSAQKNPTAFYLCATRRDTSRETQYFGPGTRLLVL.